What follows describes a single T cell receptor beta chain. Primers included in the PCR were 60 Vbeta and 13 Jbeta primers. Clones were sequenced by immunoSEQ multiplex PCR, and TCRdb holds only the in-frame ones, with some missing. The sample has approximately 97,000 clones, approximately 80% seen once. The sample comes from a study of cytomegalovirus exposure and HLA in healthy donors. V shed 2 bases and J shed 11 bases, with 6 bases lying between them. Per germline, CDR1 MNHEY and CDR2 SMNVEV (reference sequence). The CDR3 runs to 11 residues. The specimen was PBMCs. The rearrangement uses TRBV27 and TRBJ2-2; D unclear. The TCR was taken from a middle-aged woman in good health and CMV-seropositive. Here the CDR3 DNA reads TGTGCCAGCAGTTTAGGGCCTGAGCTGTTTTTT. This sequence encodes CASSLGPELFF.